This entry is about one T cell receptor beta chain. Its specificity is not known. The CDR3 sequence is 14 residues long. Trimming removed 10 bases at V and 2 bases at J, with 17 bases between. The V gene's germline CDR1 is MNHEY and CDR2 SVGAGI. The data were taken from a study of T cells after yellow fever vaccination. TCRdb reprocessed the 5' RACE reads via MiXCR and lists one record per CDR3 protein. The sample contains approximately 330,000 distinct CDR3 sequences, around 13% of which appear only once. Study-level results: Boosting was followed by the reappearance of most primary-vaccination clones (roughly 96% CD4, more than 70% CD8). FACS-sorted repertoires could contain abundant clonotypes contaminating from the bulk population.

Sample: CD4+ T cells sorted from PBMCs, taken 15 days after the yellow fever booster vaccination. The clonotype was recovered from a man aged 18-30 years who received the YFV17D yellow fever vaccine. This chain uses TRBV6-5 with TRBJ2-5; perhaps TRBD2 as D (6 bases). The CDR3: CATHGGAVQETQYF. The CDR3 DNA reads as TGTGCCACCCACGGCGGGGCTGTGCAAGAGACCCAGTACTTC.